This TCR beta chain emerged from a study of blood T cells in healthy people across ages. Losses at the gene ends were 3 bases for V and 2 bases for J; bases not matched to a gene: 5. This CDR3 region has 15 residues. Germline-derived CDR1 and CDR2 are MNHNS and SASEGT. For the second PCR, which ran for roughly 6 to 12 cycles, a sample-barcoded 5' primer and a J-beta primer mix were used. TCRdb re-analysed the 5' RACE reads in MiXCR, keeping a single row per CDR3 protein. Here the sample spans over 1,500,000 distinct CDR3 sequences, around half being singletons. The origin of this receptor is a woman in her thirties or forties in good health. V usage is TRBV6-1 and J usage is TRBJ2-7; 9 bases map to TRBD1. The specimen was blood. CDR3 sequence (DNA): TGTGCCAGCAGTGACTGGACAGGGGCCCCCTACGAGCAGTACTTC. As protein: CASSDWTGAPYEQYF.